The following is a TCR beta chain sequence with its context. This clonotype has at least ten counts. It lacks a known antigen. No much larger clonotype is one base removed from it; base qualities were not supplied. The axillary draining lymph nodes of breast cancer patients were the source of the lymph node samples. Sequenced using an Illumina HiSeq 2000. Multiplex PCR amplification was used to generate the TCR beta chain libraries. High-throughput sequencing was used to analyze the amplified TCR beta chain products. TCRdb reprocessed the public reads (quality trimming at Q25 with fastp, clone calling with MiXCR) and kept in-frame beta chains. Each CDR3 protein appears once, grouped with its most common genes and DNA. This sample gives about 180,000 distinct CDR3 sequences in total; 30% to 35% of them show up just once. The ten top clones hold roughly 4.5% of the sample. Cut back by 7 bases and 0 bases, the V and J ends lie 16 bases apart. The CDR1 and CDR2 encoded by the germline V gene are SGHDT and YYEEEE. Including the terminal cysteine and phenylalanine, the CDR3 comprises 15 residues. The sequence is cut down to CDR3 DNA, 45 bases in frame from base 1.

This sample is drawn from a study of breast tumors, draining lymph nodes, adjacent tissues (dated by TCRdb to the mid-2010s). A note on the overall study: TCR beta repertoires were compared across tumor, adjacent nontumor tissue and axillary lymph nodes obtained from breast cancer patients. In human breast cancer, the study set out to assess how tumor, surrounding tissue and draining lymph node repertoires relate to one another and whether T cells might be exchanged between them. Points the paper makes about the study in general: Tumor T-cell repertoires showed less diversity than lymph node repertoires and more diversity than nontumor tissue repertoires, and tumor T-cell repertoires showed preferential V and J gene usage. Rather than being directly demonstrated, the conclusion that tumor T cells originate in lymph nodes was presented as consistent with a hypothesis. Tumor and nontumor tissue repertoires were found to be significantly more similar in luminal-like than in basal-like breast cancer. A scenario in which most tumor T cells derive from the lymph node and then expand within tumor tissue was judged to be consistent with the data.

The receptor's source is a female donor with breast cancer. Some clones in this sample may be carry-over from other donors' samples. Sequenced input: axillary lymph node tissue. Recombination joined TRBV5-6 with TRBJ2-5; the D gene is possibly TRBD2, with 5 bases matching. The nucleotide sequence reads TGTGCCAGCGGGCGGACTGGAGAGTACCAAGAGACCCAGTACTTC. This yields the protein CASGRTGEYQETQYF. Reference TRBV5-6 and TRBJ2-5 proteins supply the regions before and after the CDR3; the full variable domain is: DAGVTQSPTHLIKTRGQQVTLRCSPKSGHDTVSWYQQALGQGPQFIFQYYEEEERQRGNFPDRFSGHQFPNYSSELNVNALLLGDSALYLCASGRTGEYQETQYFGPGTRLLVL.